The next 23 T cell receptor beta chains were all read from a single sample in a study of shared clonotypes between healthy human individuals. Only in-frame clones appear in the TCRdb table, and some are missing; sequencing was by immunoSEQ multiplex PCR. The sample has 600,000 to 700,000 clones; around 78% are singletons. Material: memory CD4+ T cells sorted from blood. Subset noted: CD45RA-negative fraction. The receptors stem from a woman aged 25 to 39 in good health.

Here the CDR3 DNA reads TGTGCCAGCAGTCTAAAGGGGGACGGAAACACCATATATTTT. Translated: CASSLKGDGNTIYF. The chain has TRBV6-1 and TRBJ1-3, with a weak D call TRBD1 (6 bases). The germline V gene has CDR1 MNHNS and CDR2 SASEGT. The ends were cut back, 5 bases at V and 4 bases at J, with 12 bases in the middle. There are 14 residues in the CDR3.

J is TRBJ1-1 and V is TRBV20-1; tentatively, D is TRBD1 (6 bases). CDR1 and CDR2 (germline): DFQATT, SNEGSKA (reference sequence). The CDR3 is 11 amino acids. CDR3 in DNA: TGCAGCAGGGGTAGGAACACTGAAGCTTTCTTT. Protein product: CSRGRNTEAFF.

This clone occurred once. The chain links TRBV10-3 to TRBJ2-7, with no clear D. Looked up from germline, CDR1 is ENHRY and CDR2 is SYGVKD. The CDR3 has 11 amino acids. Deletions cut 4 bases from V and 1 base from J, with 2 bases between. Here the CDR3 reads CAISASYEQYF. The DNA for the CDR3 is TGTGCCATCAGTGCTTCCTACGAGCAGTACTTC.

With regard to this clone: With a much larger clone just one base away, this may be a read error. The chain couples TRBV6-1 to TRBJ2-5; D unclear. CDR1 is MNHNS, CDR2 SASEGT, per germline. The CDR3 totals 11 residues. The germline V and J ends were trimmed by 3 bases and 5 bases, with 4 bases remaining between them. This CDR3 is CASSEWETQYF. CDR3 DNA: TGTGCCAGCAGTGAGTGGGAGACCCAGTACTTC.

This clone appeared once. The chain's CDR3 is CASSSGRGSTDTQYF. CDR3 DNA sequence: TGTGCCAGCAGTAGCGGGAGGGGTAGCACAGATACGCAGTATTTT. The chain couples TRBV6-1 to TRBJ2-3, with 10 bases that match TRBD2. Germline V lookup: CDR1 MNHNS, CDR2 SASEGT. Germline trimming cut 5 bases from V and 0 bases from J; bases unmatched to any gene: 2. CDR3 length equals 15 residues.

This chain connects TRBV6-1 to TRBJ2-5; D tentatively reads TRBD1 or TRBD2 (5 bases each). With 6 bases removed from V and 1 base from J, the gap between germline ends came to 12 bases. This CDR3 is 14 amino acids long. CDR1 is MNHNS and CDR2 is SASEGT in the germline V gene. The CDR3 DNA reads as TGTGCCAGCAGAAGAGGGGCGGGCCAAGAGACCCAGTACTTC. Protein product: CASRRGAGQETQYF.

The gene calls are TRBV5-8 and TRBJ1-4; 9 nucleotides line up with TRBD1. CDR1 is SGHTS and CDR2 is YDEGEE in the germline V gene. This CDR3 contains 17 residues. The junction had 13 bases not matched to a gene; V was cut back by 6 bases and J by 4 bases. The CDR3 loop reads CASTSPVRDRVNEKLFF. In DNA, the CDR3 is TGTGCCAGCACCTCCCCCGTCCGGGACAGGGTTAATGAAAAACTGTTTTTT. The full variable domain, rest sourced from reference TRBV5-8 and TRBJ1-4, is EAGVTQSPTHLIKTRGQQATLRCSPISGHTSVYWYQQALGLGLQFLLWYDEGEERNRGNFPPRFSGRQFPNYSSELNVNALELEDSALYLCASTSPVRDRVNEKLFFGSGTQLSVL.

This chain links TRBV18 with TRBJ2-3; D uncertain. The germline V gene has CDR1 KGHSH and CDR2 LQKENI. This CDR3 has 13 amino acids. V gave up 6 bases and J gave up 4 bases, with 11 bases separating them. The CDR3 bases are TGTGCCAGCTCGGTAGCCGGCTCAGATACGCAGTATTTT. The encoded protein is CASSVAGSDTQYF.

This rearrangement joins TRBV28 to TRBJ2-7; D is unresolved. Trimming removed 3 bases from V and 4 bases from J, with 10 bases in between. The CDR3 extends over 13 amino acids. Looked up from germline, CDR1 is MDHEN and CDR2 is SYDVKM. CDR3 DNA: TGTGCCAGCAGTTTCGCGCTTATTTACGAGCAGTACTTC. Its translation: CASSFALIYEQYF.

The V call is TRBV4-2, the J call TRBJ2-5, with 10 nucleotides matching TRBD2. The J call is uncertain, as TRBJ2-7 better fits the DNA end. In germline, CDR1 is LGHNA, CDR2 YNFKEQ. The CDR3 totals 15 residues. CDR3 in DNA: TGTGCCAGCAGCCAACTAGCGGGGGCCTCCTACGAGCAGTACTTC. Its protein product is CASSQLAGASYEQYF.

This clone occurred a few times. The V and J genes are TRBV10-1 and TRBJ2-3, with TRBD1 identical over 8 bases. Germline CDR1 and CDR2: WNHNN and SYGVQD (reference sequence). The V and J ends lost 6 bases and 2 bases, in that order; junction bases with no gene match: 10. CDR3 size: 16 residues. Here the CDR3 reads CASSDQGAIPTDTQYF. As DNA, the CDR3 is TGCGCCAGCAGCGATCAGGGGGCTATCCCCACAGATACGCAGTATTTT.

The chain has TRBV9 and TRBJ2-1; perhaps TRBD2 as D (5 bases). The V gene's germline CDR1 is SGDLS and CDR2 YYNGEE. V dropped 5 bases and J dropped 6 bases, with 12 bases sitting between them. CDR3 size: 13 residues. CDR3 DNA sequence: TGTGCCAGCAGTGGCGGGTGGCCCAATGAGCAGTTCTTC. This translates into CASSGGWPNEQFF.

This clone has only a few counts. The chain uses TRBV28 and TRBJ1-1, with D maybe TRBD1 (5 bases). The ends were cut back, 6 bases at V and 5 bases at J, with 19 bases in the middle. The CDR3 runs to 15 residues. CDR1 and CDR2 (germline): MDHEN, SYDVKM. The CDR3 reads CASSGARGFITEAFF. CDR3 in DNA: TGTGCCAGCAGCGGGGCGCGTGGGTTCATTACTGAAGCTTTCTTT.

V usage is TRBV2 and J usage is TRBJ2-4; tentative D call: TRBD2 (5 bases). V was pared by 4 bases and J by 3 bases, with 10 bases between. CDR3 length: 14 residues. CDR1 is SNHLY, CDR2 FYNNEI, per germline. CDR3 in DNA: TGTGCCAGCAGTGGACCGAGGGTCAAAAACATTCAGTACTTC. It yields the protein CASSGPRVKNIQYF.

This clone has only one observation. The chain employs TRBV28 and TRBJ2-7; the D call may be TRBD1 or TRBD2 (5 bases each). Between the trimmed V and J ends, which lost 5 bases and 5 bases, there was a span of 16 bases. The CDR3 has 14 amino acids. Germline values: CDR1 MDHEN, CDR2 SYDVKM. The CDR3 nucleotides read TGTGCCAGCAGTACCTCGCCGGGGCGGGACGAGCAGTACTTC. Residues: CASSTSPGRDEQYF.

CDR3 sequence (DNA): TGCGCCAGCAGCGTAGGGACGGGGCAGACAGATACGCAGTATTTT. Translating gives CASSVGTGQTDTQYF. The genes are TRBV10-1 and TRBJ2-3; D is tentatively TRBD1 or TRBD2 (5 bases each). The germline V and J ends were trimmed by 6 bases and 3 bases, with 16 bases remaining between them. The germline CDR1 and CDR2 sequences are WNHNN and SYGVQD (reference sequence). The CDR3 has 15 amino acids.

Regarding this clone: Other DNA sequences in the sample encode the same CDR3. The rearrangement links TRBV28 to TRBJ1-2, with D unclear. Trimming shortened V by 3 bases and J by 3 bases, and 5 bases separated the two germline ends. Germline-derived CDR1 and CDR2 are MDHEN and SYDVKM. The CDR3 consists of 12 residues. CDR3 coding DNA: TGTGCCAGCAGTTTTAGAGACTATGGCTACACCTTC. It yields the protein CASSFRDYGYTF.

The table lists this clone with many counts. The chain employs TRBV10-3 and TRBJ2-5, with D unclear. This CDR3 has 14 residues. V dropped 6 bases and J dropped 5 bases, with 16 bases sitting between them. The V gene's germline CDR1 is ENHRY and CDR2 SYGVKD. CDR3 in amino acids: CAISPTGPLETQYF. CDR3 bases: TGTGCCATCAGCCCGACGGGTCCCTTGGAGACCCAGTACTTC.

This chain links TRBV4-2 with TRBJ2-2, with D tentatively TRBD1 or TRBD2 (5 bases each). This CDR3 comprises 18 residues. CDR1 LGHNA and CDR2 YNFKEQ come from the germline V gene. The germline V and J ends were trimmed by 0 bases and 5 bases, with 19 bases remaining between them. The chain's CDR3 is CASSQDVIGWGKTGELFF. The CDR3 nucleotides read TGTGCCAGCAGCCAAGATGTAATAGGGTGGGGGAAGACCGGGGAGCTGTTTTTT.

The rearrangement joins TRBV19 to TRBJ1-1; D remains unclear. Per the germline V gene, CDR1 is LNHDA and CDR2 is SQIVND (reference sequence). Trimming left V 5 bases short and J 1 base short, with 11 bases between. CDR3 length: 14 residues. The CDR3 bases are TGTGCCAGTAGTCCGACTAGTCCGAACACTGAAGCTTTCTTT. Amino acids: CASSPTSPNTEAFF.

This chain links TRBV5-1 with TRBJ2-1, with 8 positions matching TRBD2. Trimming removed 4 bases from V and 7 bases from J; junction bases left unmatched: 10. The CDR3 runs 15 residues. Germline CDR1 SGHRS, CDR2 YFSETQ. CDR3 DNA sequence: TGCGCCAGCAGCCCTCAAGCGGGAGAGGCGAATGAGCAGTTCTTC. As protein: CASSPQAGEANEQFF.

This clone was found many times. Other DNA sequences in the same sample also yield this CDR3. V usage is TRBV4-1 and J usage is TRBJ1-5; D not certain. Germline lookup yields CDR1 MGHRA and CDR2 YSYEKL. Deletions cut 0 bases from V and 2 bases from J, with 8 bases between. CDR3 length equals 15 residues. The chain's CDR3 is CASSQEGGGNQPQHF. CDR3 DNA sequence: TGCGCCAGCAGCCAAGAGGGAGGAGGCAATCAGCCCCAGCATTTT.

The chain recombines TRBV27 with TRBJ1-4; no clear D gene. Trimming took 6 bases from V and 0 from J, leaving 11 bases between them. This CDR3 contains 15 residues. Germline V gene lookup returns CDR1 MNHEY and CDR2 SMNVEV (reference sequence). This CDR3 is CASRRSIATNEKLFF. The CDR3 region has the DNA TGTGCCAGCAGACGCAGTATTGCAACTAATGAAAAACTGTTTTTT.